The 3 T cell receptor beta chains below come from one sample, sequenced in a study of T cells in Graves' hyperthyroidism and ophthalmopathy. Amplified TCR beta CDR3 regions came from RNA transcripts. TCR CDR3 underwent first-round RT-PCR with the HTBI primer set. Using its own MiXCR run on the multiplex PCR reads, TCRdb lists one record per CDR3 protein. The profile covers around 540,000 distinct CDR3 sequences, with 15% to 20% appearing a single time and about 29% taken by the ten largest. The sample taken for sequencing was blood. These receptors were collected from a woman aged 25-40 years with Graves' ophthalmopathy.

In its sample, this clonotype was seen a few times. The rearrangement links TRBV6-1 to TRBJ2-3; weak D call: TRBD2 (6 bases). Germline V gene sequence: CDR1 MNHNS, CDR2 SASEGT. V was clipped by 3 bases and J by 4 bases, with 23 bases between them. This CDR3 has 18 residues. The CDR3 reads CASSDPIREVVNPDTQYF. The CDR3 DNA reads TGTGCCAGCAGTGACCCGATTAGGGAGGTGGTGAACCCAGATACGCAGTATTTT.

The chain couples TRBV6-5 to TRBJ2-7; a weak D match, TRBD1 (5 bases). Germline CDR1 is MNHEY and CDR2 is SVGAGI. Trimming removed 2 bases at V and 7 bases at J, with 12 bases between. The CDR3 sequence is 13 residues long. The CDR3 here is CASSYGAGKEQYF. The DNA for the CDR3 is TGTGCCAGCAGTTACGGGGCAGGGAAGGAGCAGTACTTC.

The chain joins TRBV7-2 to TRBJ2-2; D might be TRBD1 (6 bases). Trimming removed 4 bases from V and 0 bases from J, with 9 bases in between. Germline assignment: CDR1 SGHTA and CDR2 FQGNSA. The CDR3 extends over 15 amino acids. This CDR3 reads CASSSRGSNTGELFF. CDR3 nucleotide sequence: TGTGCCAGCAGCTCCAGGGGATCGAACACCGGGGAGCTGTTTTTT.